The 12 T cell receptor beta chains below come from one sample, sequenced in a study of CD8+ T cells in alopecia areata. After isolation, RNA underwent reverse transcription to generate cDNA as the sequencing template. Libraries were prepared by immunoSEQ multiplex PCR; TCRdb keeps only in-frame clonotypes and omits some of them. The sample shows a few hundred thousand clones, more than 45% of them seen only once. Treatment denoted: oral pan-JAK inhibitor, 5-10 mg twice daily. This specimen consisted of CD4+ T cells sorted from blood, obtained at week 4, from a patient treated with tofacitinib. All receptors come from a human donor with alopecia areata.

The CDR3 coding sequence is TGTGCCGGGACCGCCGGGGATGTCAATCAGCCCCAGCATTTT. This codes for CAGTAGDVNQPQHF. The chain recombines TRBV30 with TRBJ1-5; TRBD1 is a possible D gene (5 bases). V shed 8 bases and J shed 3 bases, with 17 bases lying between them. The CDR3 totals 14 residues. Germline V gene data show CDR1 as GTSNPN and CDR2 as SVGIG (reference sequence).

The CDR3 region has the DNA TGTGCCAGCAGTAACGGGGAACTCAGGGTCCATGAGCAGTTCTTC. Protein sequence: CASSNGELRVHEQFF. The J gene is TRBJ2-1, the V gene TRBV6-5; either TRBD1 or TRBD2 may fit D (5 bases each). The germline gives CDR1 MNHEY, CDR2 SVGAGI. V was trimmed by 5 bases and J by 8 bases, leaving 19 bases between them. The CDR3 covers 15 residues.

In this sample, this clone turned up a few times. The V gene is TRBV4-3, the J gene TRBJ2-1; 10 positions agree with TRBD2. Trimming removed 1 base from V and 3 bases from J; junction bases left unmatched: 0. The CDR3 is 15 residues long. Germline CDR1 LGHNA, CDR2 YSLEER. The CDR3 protein is CASSQVAGGYNEQFF. The CDR3 DNA sequence: TGCGCCAGCAGCCAAGTAGCGGGGGGCTACAATGAGCAGTTCTTC.

V gene TRBV7-2 combines with J gene TRBJ2-7; D remains ambiguous. Germline V gene data show CDR1 as SGHTA and CDR2 as FQGNSA. V was clipped by 1 base and J by 3 bases, with 10 bases between them. The CDR3 contains 14 residues. CDR3 DNA sequence: TGTGCCAGCAGCTTAGGGCCTGAATACTACGAGCAGTACTTC. Residues: CASSLGPEYYEQYF.

The V and J genes are TRBV5-1 and TRBJ1-5; weak D call: TRBD1 (6 bases). With 2 bases removed from V and 3 bases from J, the gap between germline ends came to 12 bases. Germline-derived CDR1 and CDR2 are SGHRS and YFSETQ. CDR3 length: 15 amino acids. CDR3 DNA sequence: TGCGCCAGCAGCTTTAGGACAGATAACAATCAGCCCCAGCATTTT. Its protein is CASSFRTDNNQPQHF.

CDR3 DNA: TGTGCCACCAGCAGAGCGGATGAGGACCAAGAGACCCAGTACTTC. This gives the protein CATSRADEDQETQYF. The genes are TRBV15 and TRBJ2-5, with D unclear. Trimming left V 1 base short and J 0 bases short, with 9 bases between. Germline V gene lookup returns CDR1 LNHNV and CDR2 YYDKDF (reference sequence). There are 15 residues in the CDR3.

The CDR3 is CASSLEGRTGELFF. In nucleotides, the CDR3 is TGCGCCAGCAGCTTGGAAGGACGGACCGGGGAGCTGTTTTTT. The V call is TRBV5-1, the J call TRBJ2-2; D gene ambiguous. V gave up 0 bases and J gave up 5 bases, with 8 bases separating them. CDR3 size: 14 residues. Germline values: CDR1 SGHRS, CDR2 YFSETQ.

The chain has TRBV29-1 and TRBJ1-3, with D uncertain. From germline, CDR1 is SQVTM and CDR2 ANQGSEA. V lost 7 bases, J lost 0 bases, and 10 bases lay in between. The CDR3 contains 13 residues. The CDR3 DNA is TGCAGCGGGGCAGGAGGCTCTGGAAACACCATATATTTT. This codes for CSGAGGSGNTIYF.

This clone was detected only a few times. The chain uses TRBV5-6 and TRBJ1-2, with a tentative D call TRBD1 (5 bases). The V and J ends lost 3 bases and 5 bases respectively, with 14 bases between them. This CDR3 is 14 amino acids long. From germline, CDR1 is SGHDT and CDR2 YYEEEE. The CDR3 loop is CASSSPGVRYGYTF. CDR3 sequence (DNA): TGTGCCAGCAGCTCTCCGGGGGTGAGGTATGGCTACACCTTC. Full variable domain (outside the CDR3, taken from reference TRBV5-6 and TRBJ1-2): DAGVTQSPTHLIKTRGQQVTLRCSPKSGHDTVSWYQQALGQGPQFIFQYYEEEERQRGNFPDRFSGHQFPNYSSELNVNALLLGDSALYLCASSSPGVRYGYTFGSGTRLTVV.

V gene TRBV7-9 combines with J gene TRBJ1-1; D might be TRBD1 (5 bases). V lost 5 bases, J lost 2 bases, and 9 bases lay in between. Germline V CDR1 and CDR2: SEHNR, FQNEAQ (reference sequence). This CDR3 contains 13 residues. CDR3 residues: CASSVQVNTEAFF. Here the CDR3 DNA reads TGTGCCAGCAGCGTACAGGTAAACACTGAAGCTTTCTTT.

This clone was observed a few times. This chain joins TRBV6-1 and TRBJ2-7, with 8 nucleotides matching TRBD2. V shed 8 bases, J shed 5 bases, and the junction held 8 bases outside the gene matches. This CDR3 region has 13 residues. Germline CDR1 MNHNS, CDR2 SASEGT. The CDR3 DNA reads as TGTGCCAGCGGACTGGGACTAGGAGACGAGCAGTACTTC. This codes for CASGLGLGDEQYF.

This chain joins TRBV15 and TRBJ2-3; D is unresolved. Trimming removed 5 bases from V and 1 base from J, with 10 bases in between. This CDR3 is built from 14 residues. Germline V gene lookup returns CDR1 LNHNV and CDR2 YYDKDF (reference sequence). CDR3 coding DNA: TGTGCCACCAGCCTAGGTCCGGGCACAGATACGCAGTATTTT. Its translation: CATSLGPGTDTQYF.